This TCR beta chain was sequenced in a study of T cell responses to AZD1222 COVID-19 vaccine. The CDR3 has 15 residues. Germline CDR1 and CDR2: SGHDN and FVKESK. J was trimmed by 9 bases and V by 3 bases; bases with no gene match: 8. This clone was recorded once. Generated by immunoSEQ multiplex PCR, the TCRdb table keeps only in-frame clones and is missing some. The sample lists about 73,000 clones; roughly 80% were seen once. This specimen consisted of peripheral blood, obtained 28 days after the second AZD1222 dose. This clonotype originated in an adult who received the AZD1222 COVID-19 vaccine. The J gene is TRBJ1-6, the V gene TRBV14; 7 bases match TRBD1. DNA for the CDR3: TGTGCCAGCAGCCAGAGGACAGGAATGAGTTCACCCCTCCACTTT. Its translation: CASSQRTGMSSPLHF.